The TCR beta chain described here comes from a study of monozygotic twins with inflammatory bowel disease. Unsorted whole blood yielded the total RNA, with T cells left unselected. The CDR3 consists of 15 residues. Overall study results and limits: A lone strong IBD-associated signal or clonotype found no support.

TCRdb reworked the 5' RACE reads into one entry per CDR3 protein, no DNA. There are 110,000 to 150,000 distinct CDR3 sequences in the sample, with around 1.2% held by the top ten. As to this clonotype: Its antigen is as yet unknown.

This sequence was found in a human donor with ulcerative colitis or Crohn's disease, or a healthy co-twin of an affected twin (not recorded which). The sample taken for sequencing was blood. V gene TRBV12-3 or TRBV12-4 combines with J gene TRBJ2-7; TCRdb outputs TRBD2, but without DNA this stays unchecked. The CDR3 sequence: CASSLGRPSLYEQYF.